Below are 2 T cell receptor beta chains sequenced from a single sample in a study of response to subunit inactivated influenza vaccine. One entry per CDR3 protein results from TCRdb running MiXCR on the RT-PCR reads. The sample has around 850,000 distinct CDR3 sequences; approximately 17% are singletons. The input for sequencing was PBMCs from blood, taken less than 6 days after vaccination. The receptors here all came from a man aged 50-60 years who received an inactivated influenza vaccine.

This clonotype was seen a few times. CDR3 nucleotides: TGTGCCAGCAGCTTAAAAGGTTTCGGCTATGGCTACACCTTC. This sequence encodes CASSLKGFGYGYTF. The chain recombines TRBV7-9 with TRBJ1-2; D call uncertain. The CDR3 spans 14 residues. The germline V and J ends were trimmed by 2 bases and 4 bases, with 11 bases remaining between them. In germline, CDR1 is SEHNR, CDR2 FQNEAQ (reference sequence).

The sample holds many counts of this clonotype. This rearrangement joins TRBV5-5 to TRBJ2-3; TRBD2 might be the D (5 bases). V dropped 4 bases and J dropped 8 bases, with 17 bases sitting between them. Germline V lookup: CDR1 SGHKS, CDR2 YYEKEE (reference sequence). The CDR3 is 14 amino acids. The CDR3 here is CASSQYLTGSTQYF. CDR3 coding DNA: TGTGCCAGCAGCCAATACCTCACGGGAAGTACGCAGTATTTT.